This note documents a single T cell receptor (beta chain) sequence. Its antigen is still unknown. Sequencing used immunoSEQ multiplex PCR; TCRdb keeps in-frame clones, though not all of them. The repertoire holds roughly 86,000 clones, approximately 83% seen once, with 1.5% to 2% in the top ten. The record originates from a study of OX40 agonist ivuxolimab in advanced cancers. The V gene lost 9 bases and the J gene lost 9 bases, with 15 bases spanning the gap. In germline, CDR1 is MNHEY, CDR2 SMNVEV (reference sequence). The CDR3 loop spans 11 amino acids. Findings and limits, study-wide: No determination was made of the antigen specificity of the expanded peripheral T cells.

The source material was CD4+ or CD8+ T cells sorted from blood, sampled in a trial of the OX40 agonist ivuxolimab. The V and J genes are TRBV27 and TRBJ2-7; D unresolved. This receptor was taken from an adult with an advanced solid tumor such as melanoma, head and neck, liver or kidney cancer. CDR3 loop: CARETQLPQYF. DNA for the CDR3: TGTGCCAGAGAGACACAGCTGCCGCAGTACTTC.